Sequencing of this T cell receptor beta chain was carried out in a study of T cells after yellow fever vaccination (dated by TCRdb to about 2019). Regarding the complete study: Libraries from fractions with low cell numbers were prepared with the SMART-Seq v4 Ultra Low Input RNA kit. To follow T-cell clones before and after primary and booster YFV17D yellow fever vaccination, bulk TCR alpha and beta repertoires were sequenced over time. The cohort comprised two healthy male donors, one aged 18 to 29 and one aged 30 to 40 years. Blood samples were taken at several timepoints before and after primary and secondary immunization, and bulk PBMC replicates and cell subsets were isolated. On the study overall, not on this receptor specifically: Computational filtering was required because FACS-sorted repertoires could contain abundant contaminating clonotypes from the bulk population. Because the study included only a couple of donors, the extent to which the findings can be generalized is limited. A small fraction of clonotypes showed up in both the CD4 and CD8 compartments, probably as a result of convergent recombination. Most clones expanded after primary vaccination were re-detected after the booster (almost 97% of CD4 and around 86% of CD8), suggesting broad memory maintenance. Compared with the primary T-cell response, the secondary T-cell response was weaker but faster, peaking on day 5 rather than day 15.

V loses 2 bases at its end and J loses 6 bases; junction bases beyond the gene matches: 12. The CDR3 sequence holds 18 residues, the cysteine and phenylalanine included. The entry retains the CDR3 DNA only, 54 bases that are in frame from base 1. Per the germline V gene, ENHRY is the CDR1 and SYGVKD is the CDR2. With regard to this clonotype: Its cognate antigen has yet to be identified. No base quality information exists; no much larger clone differs at one position.

The treatment or condition label for this specimen denotes: live attenuated yellow fever vaccine strain. A standard Ficoll-Paque protocol was used to isolate PBMCs from peripheral blood. Dynabeads CD4 and CD8 positive selection kits were used to isolate the CD4 and CD8 T-cell fractions. TriZol was used to extract RNA from bulk PBMCs, from CD4 and CD8 fractions, and from dextramer-positive and dextramer-negative fractions. TCRdb records Illumina NovaSeq 6000 as the sequencer. TCR cDNA was synthesized by 5'RACE template switching, which introduced a universal primer site and unique molecular identifiers. Priming for cDNA synthesis came from both the TCR alpha and TCR beta constant segments. Library amplification involved two PCR steps, and the second step added sample barcodes and sequencing adapters. Libraries were sequenced on Illumina HiSeq 2500 (2x100 bp) or NovaSeq (2x150 bp). As for the original processing: Reads were demultiplexed and collapsed into UMI consensus sequences with MIGEC, and V(D)J alignment was performed with MiXCR. Clonotypes responding to the vaccine were identified with edgeR on replicate PBMC samples, with the criteria of FDR below 0.01 and a log2 fold change above 5 up to day 15. Bulk clonotypes were assigned CD4 or CD8 identity according to which sequenced CD4 or CD8 repertoire held them at higher abundance. TCRdb applied fastp at Q25 and MiXCR to the public reads, then kept only in-frame beta chains. CDR3 protein duplicates are merged, each entry listing the most common genes and DNA. The V and J calls come from TCRdb's annotation, not from the publication. This sample gives 130,000 or so distinct CDR3 sequences in total; approximately 16% of them show up just once. The ten largest clones represent 35% to 45% of the sample.

The sample here was CD8+ T cells sorted from PBMCs, taken 5 days after the yellow fever booster vaccination. This receptor was identified in a man aged 18-30 years who received the YFV17D yellow fever vaccine. Recombination linked TRBV10-3 to TRBJ2-3; TRBD2 fits 12 bases in the junction. Here is the DNA: TGTGCCATCAGTGAGGAACTAGCGGGGGGAACTACGGGCGATACGCAGTATTTT. Its coded protein is CAISEELAGGTTGDTQYF.